The source of this T cell receptor (beta chain) is a study of T cell responses to AZD1222 COVID-19 vaccine. CDR1 and CDR2 from the germline V gene are LNHDA and SQIVND (reference sequence). V shed 7 bases and J shed 8 bases, with 17 bases lying between them. The CDR3 runs to 13 residues. The protocol was immunoSEQ multiplex PCR, while the TCRdb copy is restricted to in-frame clones and leaves out a portion. This table has approximately 150,000 clones, over 90% appearing once. The receptor was derived from an adult in good health. The chain carries TRBV19 and TRBJ1-2, with a possible D match to TRBD1 (6 bases). Sample: peripheral blood, taken on day 0 of AZD1222 vaccination. The CDR3 nucleotides are TGTGCCAGTACACCCGCACAGGGACGCGGCTACACCTTC. This encodes CASTPAQGRGYTF.